The 8 T cell receptor beta chains reported below all come from one sample, sequenced in a study of shared clonotypes between healthy human individuals. Selected positively for CCR7 and CD45RO-negative, naive CD8 cells excluded terminally differentiated effector memory CD45RA+ cells. The repertoire was sequenced with immunoSEQ multiplex PCR; TCRdb's copy has only in-frame clones and lacks some. The table includes roughly 590,000 clones, around 95% detected once. The sample consisted of naive CD8+ T cells sorted from blood. The source of these receptors is a woman aged 25 to 39 in good health.

The chain uses TRBV4-1 and TRBJ1-1; D not certain. Germline assignment: CDR1 MGHRA and CDR2 YSYEKL. V lost 1 base and J lost 0, with 12 bases in between. The CDR3 extends over 16 amino acids. CDR3 DNA sequence: TGCGCCAGCAGCCAAGTGGTGGTAGGAATGAACACTGAAGCTTTCTTT. It yields the protein CASSQVVVGMNTEAFF.

V and J are TRBV20-1 and TRBJ2-1; D possibly uses TRBD1 or TRBD2 (5 bases each). Germline V gene sequence: CDR1 DFQATT, CDR2 SNEGSKA (reference sequence). Trimming took off 4 bases at V and 9 bases at J, with 10 bases between the two ends. CDR3 size: 11 residues. The CDR3 spells CSATEGREQFF. DNA of the CDR3: TGCAGTGCTACTGAGGGGCGTGAGCAGTTCTTC.

This rearrangement joins TRBV30 to TRBJ2-7, with TRBD2 as a possible D gene (7 bases). The CDR3 length is 15 residues. V lost 2 bases to trimming and J lost 4 bases, with 18 bases between them. Germline assignment: CDR1 GTSNPN and CDR2 SVGIG (reference sequence). CDR3 coding DNA: TGTGCCTGGAGTCTCTGGGGGGGCGAGGATTACGAGCAGTACTTC. It is translated as CAWSLWGGEDYEQYF. Combining the CDR3 with reference TRBV30 and TRBJ2-7 gives the whole variable domain SQTIHQWPATLVQPVGSPLSLECTVEGTSNPNLYWYRQAAGRGLQLLFYSVGIGQISSEVPQNLSASRPQDRQFILSSKKLLLSDSGFYLCAWSLWGGEDYEQYFGPGTRLTVT.

The chain couples TRBV28 to TRBJ2-1, with unresolved D. Trimming took 3 bases from V and 4 from J, leaving 10 bases between them. The CDR3 has 14 residues. The germline CDR1 and CDR2 sequences are MDHEN and SYDVKM. DNA for the CDR3: TGTGCCAGCAGTTTCTATGTTCGGTACAATGAGCAGTTCTTC. Protein: CASSFYVRYNEQFF. Filled out from reference TRBV28 and TRBJ2-1, the complete variable domain reads DVKVTQSSRYLVKRTGEKVFLECVQDMDHENMFWYRQDPGLGLRLIYFSYDVKMKEKGDIPEGYSVSREKKERFSLILESASTNQTSMYLCASSFYVRYNEQFFGPGTRLTVL.

In its sample, this clone was seen once. The genes are TRBV2 and TRBJ2-3; either TRBD1 or TRBD2 may fit D (5 bases each). There are 14 residues in the CDR3. Germline loops: CDR1 SNHLY, CDR2 FYNNEI. Between the trimmed V and J ends, which lost 3 bases and 1 base, there was a span of 8 bases. This CDR3 is CASSEVGGTDTQYF. CDR3 sequence (DNA): TGTGCCAGCAGTGAGGTGGGGGGCACAGATACGCAGTATTTT.

The gene calls are TRBV28 and TRBJ2-7; D uncertain. CDR1 MDHEN and CDR2 SYDVKM come from the germline V gene. CDR3 length equals 15 residues. Trimming took 2 bases from V and 3 from J, leaving 14 bases between them. The CDR3 is CASSLGRIPFYEQYF. For the CDR3, the DNA is TGTGCCAGCAGTTTAGGGCGGATCCCGTTCTACGAGCAGTACTTC.

For the CDR3, the DNA is TGTGCCAGCAGCTTAGCGAAGGGGACAGGGGGCTGGCGTGGCTACACCTTC. Translation gives CASSLAKGTGGWRGYTF. The chain uses TRBV7-9 and TRBJ1-2, with TRBD1 matching over 12 bases. Per germline, CDR1 SEHNR and CDR2 FQNEAQ (reference sequence). Unmatched junction bases numbered 9, after V lost 0 bases and J lost 7 bases. The CDR3 is 17 residues long.

The genes are TRBV27 and TRBJ2-3; D may be TRBD2 (6 bases). This CDR3 region has 17 residues. The V gene lost 5 bases and the J gene lost 0 bases, with 18 bases spanning the gap. Germline assignment: CDR1 MNHEY and CDR2 SMNVEV (reference sequence). The CDR3 DNA is TGTGCCAGCAGTCAAGGGACTCTACGAGCTAGCACAGATACGCAGTATTTT. Its protein is CASSQGTLRASTDTQYF.